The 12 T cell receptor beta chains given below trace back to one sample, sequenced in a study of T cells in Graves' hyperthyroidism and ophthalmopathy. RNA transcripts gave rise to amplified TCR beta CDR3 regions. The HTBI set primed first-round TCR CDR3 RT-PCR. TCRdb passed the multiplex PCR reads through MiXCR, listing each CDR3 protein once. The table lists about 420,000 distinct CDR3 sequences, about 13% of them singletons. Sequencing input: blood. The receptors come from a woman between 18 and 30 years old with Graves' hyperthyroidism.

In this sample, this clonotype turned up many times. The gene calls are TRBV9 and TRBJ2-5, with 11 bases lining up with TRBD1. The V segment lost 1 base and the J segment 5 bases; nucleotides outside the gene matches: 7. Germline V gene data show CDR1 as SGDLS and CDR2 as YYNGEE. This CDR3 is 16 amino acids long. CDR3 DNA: TGTGCCAGCAGCGTATCCGGACAGGGGGCGAGGGAGACCCAGTACTTC. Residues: CASSVSGQGARETQYF.

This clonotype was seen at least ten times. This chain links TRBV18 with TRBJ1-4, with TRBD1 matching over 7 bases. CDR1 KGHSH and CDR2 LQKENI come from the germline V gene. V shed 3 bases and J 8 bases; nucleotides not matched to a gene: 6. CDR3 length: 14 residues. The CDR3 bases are TGTGCCAGCTCACCGTTCGACAGGGTAGAAAAACTGTTTTTT. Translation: CASSPFDRVEKLFF.

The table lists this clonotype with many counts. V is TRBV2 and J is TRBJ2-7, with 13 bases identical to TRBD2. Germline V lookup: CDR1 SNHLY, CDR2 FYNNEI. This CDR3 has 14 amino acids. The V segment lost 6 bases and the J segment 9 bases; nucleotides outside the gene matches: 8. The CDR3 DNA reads TGTGCCAGCAGGGGACTAGCGGGGCCCTTAGGGCAGTACTTC. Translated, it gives CASRGLAGPLGQYF.

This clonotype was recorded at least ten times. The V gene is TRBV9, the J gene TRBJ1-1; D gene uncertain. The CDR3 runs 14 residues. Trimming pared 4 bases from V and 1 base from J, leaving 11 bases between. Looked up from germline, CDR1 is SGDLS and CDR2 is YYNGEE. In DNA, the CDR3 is TGTGCCAGCAGCCGAGGGCAGAGGAACACTGAAGCTTTCTTT. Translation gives CASSRGQRNTEAFF.

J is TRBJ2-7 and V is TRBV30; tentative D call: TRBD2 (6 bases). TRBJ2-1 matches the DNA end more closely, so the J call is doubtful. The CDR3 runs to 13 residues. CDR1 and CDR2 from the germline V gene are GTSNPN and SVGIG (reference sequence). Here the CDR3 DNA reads TGTGCCGGCCTAAGGGCTAGCGACTACGAGCAGTTCTTC. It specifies CAGLRASDYEQFF.

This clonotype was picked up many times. The CDR3 is CASSVGMGTEAFF. CDR3 nucleotides: TGTGCCAGCAGTGTAGGGATGGGCACTGAAGCTTTCTTT. This chain joins TRBV12-3 or TRBV12-4 and TRBJ1-1; D remains ambiguous. The CDR3 extends over 13 amino acids. V dropped 5 bases and J dropped 4 bases, with 11 bases sitting between them.

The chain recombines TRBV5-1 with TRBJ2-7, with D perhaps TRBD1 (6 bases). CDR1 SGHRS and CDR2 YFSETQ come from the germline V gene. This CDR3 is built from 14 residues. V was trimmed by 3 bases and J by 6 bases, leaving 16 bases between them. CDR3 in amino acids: CASSYTEQGLEQYF. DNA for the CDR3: TGCGCCAGCAGCTATACGGAGCAGGGGCTCGAGCAGTACTTC.

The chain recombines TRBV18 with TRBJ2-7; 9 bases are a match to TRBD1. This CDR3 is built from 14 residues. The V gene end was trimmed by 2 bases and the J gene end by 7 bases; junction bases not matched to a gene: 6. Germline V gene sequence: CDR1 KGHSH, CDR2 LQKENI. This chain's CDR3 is CASSPSGQGREQYF. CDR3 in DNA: TGTGCCAGCTCACCAAGCGGACAGGGGAGAGAGCAGTACTTC.

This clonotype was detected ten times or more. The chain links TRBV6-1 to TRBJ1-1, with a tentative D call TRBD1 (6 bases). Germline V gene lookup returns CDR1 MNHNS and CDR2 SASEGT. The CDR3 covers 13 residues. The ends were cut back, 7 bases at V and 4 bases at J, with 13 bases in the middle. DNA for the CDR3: TGTGCCAGCATCCAAACAGGGTCCACTGAAGCTTTCTTT. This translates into CASIQTGSTEAFF.

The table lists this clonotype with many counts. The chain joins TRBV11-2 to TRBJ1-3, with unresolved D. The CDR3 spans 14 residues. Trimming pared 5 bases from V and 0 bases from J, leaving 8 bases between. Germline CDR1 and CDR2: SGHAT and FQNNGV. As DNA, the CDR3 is TGTGCCAGCAGCGCCGAAAGCTCTGGAAACACCATATATTTT. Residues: CASSAESSGNTIYF.

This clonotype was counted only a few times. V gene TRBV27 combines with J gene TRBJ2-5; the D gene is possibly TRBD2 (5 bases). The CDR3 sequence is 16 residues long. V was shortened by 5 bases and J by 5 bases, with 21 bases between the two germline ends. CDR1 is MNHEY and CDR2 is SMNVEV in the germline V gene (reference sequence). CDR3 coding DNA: TGTGCCAGCAGTCCCATTAAGGTCGGGGAGCGGGAGACCCAGTACTTC. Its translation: CASSPIKVGERETQYF.

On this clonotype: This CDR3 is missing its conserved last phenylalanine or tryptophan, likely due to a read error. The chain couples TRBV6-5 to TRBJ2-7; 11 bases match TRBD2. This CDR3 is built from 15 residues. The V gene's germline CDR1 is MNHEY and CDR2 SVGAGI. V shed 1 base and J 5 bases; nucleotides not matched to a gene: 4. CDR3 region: CASSYYSGRVDEQYS. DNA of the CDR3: TGTGCCAGCAGTTACTATAGCGGGAGGGTAGACGAGCAGTACTCC.